This T cell receptor (beta chain) is from a study of Graves' ophthalmopathy and Graves' hyperthyroidism. Patients were excluded if they had other autoimmune diseases or uncontrolled infections, and likewise if pregnancy or lactation applied. General study points: Most expanded clonotypes in thyroid above 0.001 frequency also showed up in blood.

This clonotype was observed many times. The antigen remains undetermined. The CDR3 is made up of 13 amino acids. Germline assignment: CDR1 SGHDT and CDR2 YYEEEE. The V gene lost 2 bases and the J gene lost 0 bases, with 5 bases spanning the gap. Amplification of TCR beta CDR3 regions used RNA transcripts. HTBI primers were used in a first-round RT-PCR, which preceded a second-round multiplex PCR. TCRdb reanalysed the multiplex PCR reads using MiXCR and keeps one entry per CDR3 protein. The data hold roughly 600,000 distinct CDR3 sequences, with 39% observed a single time. The sequencing sample was made of peripheral blood or thyroid tissue (not recorded which). The rearrangement links TRBV5-6 to TRBJ1-2; D unresolved. The TCR comes from an adult man with Graves' hyperthyroidism. CDR3 sequence (DNA): TGTGCCAGCAGCTTAGCCGCTAACTATGGCTACACCTTC. Amino acids: CASSLAANYGYTF.